The TCR beta chain described here comes from a study of human T cells and chemical hapten exposure. MiXCR, applied by TCRdb to the RACE reads, yields one record per CDR3 protein. Among roughly 96,000 distinct CDR3 sequences, 9.3% were seen once, and the ten largest hold just over 2%. Germline V gives CDR1 MNHEY, CDR2 SVGAGI. V lost 2 bases and J 3 bases, leaving 8 bases between the germline ends. CDR3 length: 13 amino acids. This clonotype was seen only a few times. Noted time point: patch test 2, 6 weeks after DPC sensitization. Indicated treatment: therapeutic diphenylcyclopropenone sensitization with weekly scalp DPC.

V gene TRBV6-5 combines with J gene TRBJ2-7, with D tentatively TRBD2 (5 bases). The clonotype comes from a middle-aged woman with alopecia areata. Some clones in this sample may be carry-over from other donors' samples. The sequences come from whole blood, collected in connection with sensitization to the hapten diphenylcyclopropenone (DPC). The CDR3 DNA reads as TGTGCCAGCAGTTACCTTCGGGGCTACGAGCAGTACTTC. It translates to CASSYLRGYEQYF.